The next 4 T cell receptor beta chains were all read from a single sample in a study of blood T cell repertoires in COVID-19. The table came from immunoSEQ multiplex PCR; TCRdb's copy has only in-frame clones and leaves some out. The profile covers around 78,000 clones, with roughly 90% appearing a single time and 1% to 1.5% taken by the ten largest. The sequenced material came from PBMCs or T cells enriched from blood (not recorded which). These TCRs come from a woman in her fifties or sixties with acute COVID-19.

V and J are TRBV11-1 and TRBJ1-5; no reliable D call. This CDR3 spans 13 amino acids. The V end lost 6 bases, the J end lost 0 bases, and 6 bases lay between the germline ends. Germline CDR1 SGHAT, CDR2 FQDESV (reference sequence). The CDR3 region has the DNA TGTGCCAGCAGTCTTAATAGCAATCAGCCCCAGCATTTT. Amino acids: CASSLNSNQPQHF.

This clone was observed a handful of times. CDR3 sequence (DNA): TGTGCCAGCAGCCCCCGAGGAGGGGACAGGGGACAGTACTTC. This encodes CASSPRGGDRGQYF. This chain uses TRBV7-8 with TRBJ2-7, with 10 positions matching TRBD1. Germline CDR1 SGHVS, CDR2 FQNEAQ. The V gene end was trimmed by 5 bases and the J gene end by 10 bases; junction bases not matched to a gene: 11. The CDR3 length is 14 residues.

This clone was detected only a few times. The rearrangement links TRBV30 to TRBJ1-1, with D hard to call. This CDR3 region has 11 residues. V was pared by 0 bases and J by 4 bases, with 3 bases between. CDR1 GTSNPN and CDR2 SVGIG come from the germline V gene (reference sequence). The CDR3, as DNA: TGTGCCTGGAGTGTCGGCACTGAAGCTTTCTTT. It yields the protein CAWSVGTEAFF.

This clone turned up a few times. This chain connects TRBV14 to TRBJ2-3, with TRBD1 matching over 7 bases. CDR1 and CDR2 (germline): SGHDN, FVKESK. J lost 2 bases, V lost 2 bases, and 4 bases had no gene match. This CDR3 is built from 15 residues. The CDR3 DNA follows: TGTGCCAGCAGCCAACCGACAGGGACCACAGATACGCAGTATTTT. Its translation: CASSQPTGTTDTQYF.